The clone carrying this T cell receptor beta chain has a count of ten or more. Its specificity is not known. The record originates from a study of blood T cells in healthy people across ages. Study overall: Template switching caught about one barcoded beta molecule for each two T cells.

Healthy Caucasians from Russia aged roughly 6 to 90 served as donors. Every donor gave 8.5 to 10 milliliters of peripheral blood. The CDR3 is made up of 15 amino acids. Deletions cut 1 base from V and 3 bases from J, with 7 bases between. Using a J-beta primer mix together with a sample-barcoded 5' primer, a second PCR was run for roughly 7 to 11 cycles. MiXCR, applied by TCRdb to the 5' RACE reads, yields one record per CDR3 protein. Seen here are 870,000 or so distinct CDR3 sequences, 29% observed once, and the top ten hold approximately 15%. Study observations and caveats: Correlation between TCR beta diversity and naive T cell percentage was strong.

The specimen sequenced was blood. The chain has TRBV12-3 or TRBV12-4 and TRBJ2-6; the D is unclear. The clonotype comes from a woman of 80 years or more in good health. CDR3 nucleotide sequence: TGTGCCAGCAGTTTAGGGGTCAATGGGGCCAACGTCCTGACTTTC. Residues: CASSLGVNGANVLTF.